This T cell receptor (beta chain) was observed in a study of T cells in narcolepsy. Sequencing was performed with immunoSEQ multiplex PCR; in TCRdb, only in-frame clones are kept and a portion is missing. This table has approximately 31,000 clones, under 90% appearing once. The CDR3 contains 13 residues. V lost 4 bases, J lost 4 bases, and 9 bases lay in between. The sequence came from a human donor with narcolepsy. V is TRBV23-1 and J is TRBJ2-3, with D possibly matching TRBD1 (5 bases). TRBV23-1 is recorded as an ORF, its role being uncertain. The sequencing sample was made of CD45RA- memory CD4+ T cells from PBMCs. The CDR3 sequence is CASSPLQADTQYF. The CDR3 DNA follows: TGCGCCAGCAGTCCTTTACAGGCAGATACGCAGTATTTT.